This is a list of T cell receptor beta chains from one sample in a study of CD8+ T cells in alopecia areata. TCRdb's table, derived via immunoSEQ multiplex PCR, lists solely in-frame clones and lacks some. This sample carries 150,000 to 200,000 clones, more than 55% of them seen once, and the ten largest clones take roughly 1.3%. The specimen comprised CD4+ T cells sorted from blood, sampled around week 50, from a patient treated with tofacitinib. These receptors were collected from a human donor with alopecia areata. CDR3s include the opening cysteine and the closing phenylalanine or tryptophan. A D gene is named only where the DNA matches it firmly. Part of the rows lack a size; the others show once, few, many or a class for expanded clones.

abundance	j_gene	d_gene	v_gene	CDR3nt	CDR3aa
.	TRBJ1-6	TRBD1	TRBV7-2	TGTGCCAGCCGCACAGGGGAGGCCTATAATTCACCCCTCCACTTT	CASRTGEAYNSPLHF
.	TRBJ2-4	.	TRBV20-1	TGCAGTGCTACCAGGGAAAACATTCAGTACTTC	CSATRENIQYF
.	TRBJ1-5	.	TRBV6-6	TGTGCCAGCAGCACTGGAAGGGTTAACAGCAATCAGCCCCAGCATTTT	CASSTGRVNSNQPQHF
once	TRBJ1-1	.	TRBV29-1	TGCAGCGTTGCCAAATTACTATCCGAGAACACTGAAGCTTTCTTT	CSVAKLLSENTEAFF
many	TRBJ1-3	.	TRBV30	TGTGCCTGGAGTGGTGGAAACACCATATATTTT	CAWSGGNTIYF
few	TRBJ1-2	TRBD1	TRBV7-7	TGTGCCAGCAGCCCCGGACAGGCGACGTATGGCTACACCTTC	CASSPGQATYGYTF
.	TRBJ2-7	.	TRBV9	TGTGCCAGCAGCGGTCACTCTGGCGGCGAGCAGTACTTC	CASSGHSGGEQYF
.	TRBJ1-1	TRBD1	TRBV9	TGTGCCAGCAGCGGAGCAGGGGGCGACACTGAAGCTTTCTTT	CASSGAGGDTEAFF
.	TRBJ2-3	.	TRBV4-1	TGCGCCAGCAGCCCTAGGGGAGGCGCCAGCACAGATACGCAGTATTTT	CASSPRGGASTDTQYF
few	TRBJ2-1	TRBD1	TRBV29-1	TGCAGCGTTGATGCCCCCGGGACAGCCTACAATGAGCAGTTCTTC	CSVDAPGTAYNEQFF
.	TRBJ2-1	.	TRBV7-9	TGTGCCAGCAGCTTAGAGGGAAGCAAGGAGGGTGAGCAGTTCTTC	CASSLEGSKEGEQFF
.	TRBJ2-7	TRBD1	TRBV29-1	TGCAGCGTAAAGGACAGGGGTTCCTACGAGCAGTACTTC	CSVKDRGSYEQYF
.	TRBJ1-4	.	TRBV7-9	TGTGCCAGCAGCTTAGGGGACAACGCCCGTGAAAAACTGTTTTTT	CASSLGDNAREKLFF
.	TRBJ2-5	TRBD1	TRBV7-3	TGTGCCAGCAGCTTATCCCCGACAGGGCGGGAGACCCAGTACTTC	CASSLSPTGRETQYF
once	TRBJ2-7	.	TRBV29-1	TGCAGCGTAGAGATTTTAGGACGGTCCTACGAGCAGTACTTC	CSVEILGRSYEQYF
once	TRBJ1-5	TRBD1	TRBV29-1	TGCAGCGTCGTGACAGGGGACCAGCCCCAGCATTTT	CSVVTGDQPQHF
.	TRBJ2-5	TRBD1	TRBV23-1	TGCGCCAGCAGTCACATGGACAGGGATCGGGCAGAGACCCAGTACTTC	CASSHMDRDRAETQYF
once	TRBJ2-3	.	TRBV30	TGTGCCTGGAGTGTAACCTCGGGGGATACGCAGTATTTT	CAWSVTSGDTQYF
.	TRBJ1-1	TRBD1	TRBV30	TGTGCCTGGAGCGTTCAGGGGGGTGAAGCTTTCTTT	CAWSVQGGEAFF
.	TRBJ1-2	.	TRBV29-1	TGCAGCGCCGGACGGTCCTCTAACTATGGCTACACCTTC	CSAGRSSNYGYTF
.	TRBJ2-7	TRBD1	TRBV2	TGTGCCAGCAGTGACCCATCTGATGGACAGGGGGAGGCGACCTACGAGCAGTACTTC	CASSDPSDGQGEATYEQYF
.	TRBJ1-1	TRBD1	TRBV29-1	TGCAGCGGCAGCACAGGGGTGAACACTGAAGCTTTCTTT	CSGSTGVNTEAFF
once	TRBJ2-1	.	TRBV2	TGTGCCAGCAACAAGTTAGTAGCTTTGGATGAGCAGTTCTTC	CASNKLVALDEQFF
.	TRBJ1-1	.	TRBV4-3	TGCGCCAGCAGCCACCCCCCGGGCCGCAGGGTGAACACTGAAGCTTTCTTT	CASSHPPGRRVNTEAFF
.	TRBJ1-2	.	TRBV5-1	TGCGCCAGCGGCTCTGGGGACGGGACAAACTATGGCTACACCTTC	CASGSGDGTNYGYTF
.	TRBJ2-7	.	TRBV7-2	TGTGCCGTAGCCTCCGGGGGTATCTCCTACGAGCAGTACTTC	CAVASGGISYEQYF
few	TRBJ1-5	TRBD1	TRBV19	TGTGCCAGTAGTGGCACAGGGGCTCAGCCCCAGCATTTT	CASSGTGAQPQHF
.	TRBJ2-3	.	TRBV5-1	TGCGCCAGCAGCTTGGAGGTCCCTCTTGATACGCAGTATTTT	CASSLEVPLDTQYF
.	TRBJ1-5	TRBD1	TRBV30	TGTGCCGCACAGGGGTCCAATCAGCCCCAGCATTTT	CAAQGSNQPQHF
.	TRBJ2-3	.	TRBV10-3	TGTGCCATCAGCCCTACAGGGAACGCAGATACGCAGTATTTT	CAISPTGNADTQYF
.	TRBJ2-7	.	TRBV6-1	TGTGCCAGCAGCCGGGGGACCTCCTACGAGCAGTACTTC	CASSRGTSYEQYF
.	TRBJ2-6	TRBD1	TRBV2	TGTGCCAGCAGTGGGACAGGGCGGATGACTGGGGCCAACGTCCTGACTTTC	CASSGTGRMTGANVLTF
few	TRBJ2-3	TRBD1	TRBV2	TGTGCCAGCAAGACCGGGACAGGGGGAACTCCAGATACGCAGTATTTT	CASKTGTGGTPDTQYF
.	TRBJ2-7	.	TRBV7-2	TGTGCCAGCAGCCCCGGGCGGGAAAACGAGCAGTACTTC	CASSPGRENEQYF
.	TRBJ2-7	TRBD1	TRBV25-1	TGTGCCAGCAGTTCCGGGACAGGTAGCTACGAGCAGTACTTC	CASSSGTGSYEQYF
.	TRBJ2-1	.	TRBV30	TGTGCCTGGAGTCGGGACAATGAGCAGTTCTTC	CAWSRDNEQFF
few	TRBJ1-1	.	TRBV29-1	TGCAGCGTTCAATTGGGGGGGAACACTGAAGCTTTCTTT	CSVQLGGNTEAFF
.	TRBJ2-1	.	TRBV5-1	TGCGCCAGCAGCGCGGGCCAGCACAATGAGCAGTTCTTC	CASSAGQHNEQFF
.	TRBJ1-4	.	TRBV15	TGTGCCACCAGGGAGGGGACGGGGAATAATGAAAAACTGTTTTTT	CATREGTGNNEKLFF
.	TRBJ2-5	.	TRBV30	TGTGCCTGGGGTGGGGGATGGGGCCAAGAGACCCAGTACTTC	CAWGGGWGQETQYF
.	TRBJ2-7	.	TRBV2	TGTGCCAGCAGTGCTCTCGAGCAGTACTTC	CASSALEQYF